This is a list of T cell receptor beta chains from one sample in a study of technical replicates of blood from several donors. TCRdb's copy holds only in-frame clones and misses some; the assay was immunoSEQ multiplex PCR. The sample has approximately 50,000 clones, around 94% seen once. The sequenced sample consisted of T cells isolated from PBMCs. The receptors come from a human donor in good health. CDR3s include the opening cysteine and the closing phenylalanine or tryptophan. A D gene is named only where the DNA matches it firmly. Expanded clones are given a class, and other clones once, few, many or no size at all.

D gene	V gene	clone size	CDR3 protein
TRBD1	TRBV5-4	few	CASSYQGGTEAFF
TRBD2	TRBV6-5	NA	CASSYRREATDTQYF
TRBD2	TRBV29-1	NA	CSVLKLAGSSYEQYF
NA	TRBV6-6	NA	CASSYSNRGGYTF
NA	TRBV11-1	NA	CASSLVSQGIIETQYF
TRBD1	TRBV9	NA	CASSVEGGTGIQYF
NA	TRBV29-1	NA	CSVRGLYGYTF
NA	TRBV7-9	NA	CASSSRSPNTGELFF
TRBD1	TRBV6-6	NA	CASSPTDRGSEQYF
TRBD2	TRBV28	NA	CASTLASPGTYEQYF
TRBD2	TRBV5-1	NA	CASSPGLAGFQETQYF
TRBD1	TRBV14	NA	CASSRLLGQGGTGELFF
TRBD1	TRBV18	NA	CASSTDRGRGNYGYTF
NA	TRBV28	NA	CASSLSQEYEQYF
NA	TRBV6-6	NA	CASSYSSGTLTYEQYF
NA	TRBV5-1	NA	CASSLPPGGNGETQYF
TRBD1	TRBV5-1	NA	CASSRTGVQPQHF
NA	TRBV5-1	NA	CASSLARDYEQYF
NA	TRBV5-4	NA	CASSLANVVDTQYF
TRBD1	TRBV10-3	once	CAISDGTGTDEQYF
NA	TRBV14	NA	CASSPEWTHPYGYTF
NA	TRBV5-6	NA	CASSLVLGHSYEQYF
TRBD1	TRBV7-9	NA	CASSHSDRGYQPQHF
NA	TRBV28	NA	CASSFGRRYQETQYF
TRBD2	TRBV5-1	NA	CASRLGRGVNNEQFF
NA	TRBV5-1	NA	CASSLGGVGDQPQHF
NA	TRBV28	NA	CASSDGQYTEAFF
NA	TRBV18	NA	CASSPGGRTYNEQFF
TRBD1	TRBV6-5	NA	CASSYLGQGNYEQYF
TRBD2	TRBV11-2	NA	CASRWKGLADLSGYEQYF
NA	TRBV7-9	NA	CASRPLGGGYTF